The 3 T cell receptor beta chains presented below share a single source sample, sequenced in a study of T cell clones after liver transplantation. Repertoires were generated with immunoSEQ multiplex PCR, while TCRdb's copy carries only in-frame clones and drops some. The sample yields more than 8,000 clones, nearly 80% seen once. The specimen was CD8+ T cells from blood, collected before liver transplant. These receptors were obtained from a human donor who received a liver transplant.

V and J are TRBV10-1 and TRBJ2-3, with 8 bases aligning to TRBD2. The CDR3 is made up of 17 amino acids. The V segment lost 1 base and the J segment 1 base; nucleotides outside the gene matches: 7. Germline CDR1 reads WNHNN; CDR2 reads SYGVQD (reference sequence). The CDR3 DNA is TGCGCCAGCAGTGAGTTTCCTCGGGAGGGTGGCACAGATACGCAGTATTTT. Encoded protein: CASSEFPREGGTDTQYF.

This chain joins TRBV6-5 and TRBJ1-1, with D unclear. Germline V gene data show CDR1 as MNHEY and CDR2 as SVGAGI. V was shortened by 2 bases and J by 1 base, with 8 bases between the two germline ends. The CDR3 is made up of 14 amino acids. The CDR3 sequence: CASSYPGSNTEAFF. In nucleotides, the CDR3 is TGTGCCAGCAGTTACCCGGGATCGAACACTGAAGCTTTCTTT.

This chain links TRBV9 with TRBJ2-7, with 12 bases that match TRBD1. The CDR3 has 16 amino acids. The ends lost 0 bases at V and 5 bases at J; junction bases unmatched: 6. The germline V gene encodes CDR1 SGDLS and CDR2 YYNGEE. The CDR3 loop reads CASSVGWDRGRDEQYF. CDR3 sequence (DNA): TGTGCCAGCAGCGTAGGATGGGACAGGGGGCGGGACGAGCAGTACTTC.